Shown below are 17 T cell receptor beta chains from a single sample sequenced in a study of blood T cell repertoires in COVID-19. Sequencing used immunoSEQ multiplex PCR; TCRdb keeps in-frame clones, though not all of them. Of roughly 100,000 clones in the sample, around four fifths were seen once. Sequenced: peripheral blood. Every receptor here comes from a human donor in a cohort sampled during active COVID-19.

This clone has a single count. The chain combines TRBV30 with TRBJ2-1; TRBD2 agrees at 8 bases. The CDR3 extends over 16 amino acids. Germline V gives CDR1 GTSNPN, CDR2 SVGIG (reference sequence). After removal of 1 base from V and 2 bases from J, the junction contained 7 bases not matched to a gene. The CDR3 nucleotides read TGTGCCTGGAGTGGGGGTAGCGGGGAGACCTACAATGAGCAGTTCTTC. Its protein product is CAWSGGSGETYNEQFF. Variable domain in full (rest from reference TRBV30 and TRBJ2-1): SQTIHQWPATLVQPVGSPLSLECTVEGTSNPNLYWYRQAAGRGLQLLFYSVGIGQISSEVPQNLSASRPQDRQFILSSKKLLLSDSGFYLCAWSGGSGETYNEQFFGPGTRLTVL.

This chain links TRBV10-3 with TRBJ2-2; possible D gene TRBD1, 5 bases. This CDR3 comprises 16 residues. V was cut by 3 bases and J by 2 bases, with 13 bases left in between. Per the germline V gene, CDR1 is ENHRY and CDR2 is SYGVKD. CDR3 sequence reads: CAISEQGEVNTGELFF. The CDR3 DNA is TGTGCCATCAGTGAACAAGGGGAAGTAAACACCGGGGAGCTGTTTTTT.

The V and J genes are TRBV28 and TRBJ1-5, with TRBD1 as a possible D gene (6 bases). The CDR3 spans 16 residues. V lost 3 bases, J lost 6 bases, and 18 bases lay in between. Germline CDR1 and CDR2: MDHEN and SYDVKM. The CDR3 DNA reads as TGTGCCAGCAGTTTGGGTAGGTCGACAGGCTTTCAGCCCCAGCATTTT. This gives the protein CASSLGRSTGFQPQHF.

The genes are TRBV24-1 and TRBJ1-3; TRBD1 matches at 12 bases. The CDR3 contains 16 residues. The germline V gene encodes CDR1 KGHDR and CDR2 SFDVKD. V dropped 3 bases and J dropped 2; count of bases not matched to a gene: 1. The CDR3 coding sequence is TGTGCCACCAGTGATGGGACAGGGGGCCCTGGAAACACCATATATTTT. Amino acid sequence: CATSDGTGGPGNTIYF.

The V call is TRBV18, the J call TRBJ2-3; TRBD2 agrees at 7 bases. CDR3 length equals 16 residues. Germline V gene data show CDR1 as KGHSH and CDR2 as LQKENI. Trimming cost V 0 bases and J 1 base; bases outside gene matches: 4. CDR3 protein: CASSPPVAGGTDTQYF. The CDR3 DNA reads TGTGCCAGCTCACCACCCGTGGCGGGGGGCACAGATACGCAGTATTTT.

The chain links TRBV5-1 to TRBJ2-7; no firm D call. There are 14 residues in the CDR3. V lost 4 bases to trimming and J lost 0 bases, with 11 bases between them. Germline V gene lookup returns CDR1 SGHRS and CDR2 YFSETQ. CDR3 residues: CASSPSVPSYEQYF. The CDR3 DNA follows: TGCGCCAGCAGCCCGTCAGTTCCCTCCTACGAGCAGTACTTC.

V usage is TRBV2 and J usage is TRBJ2-7; 8 positions match TRBD1. V gave up 0 bases and J gave up 2 bases; unmatched junction bases: 0. Germline V gives CDR1 SNHLY, CDR2 FYNNEI. CDR3 length: 14 residues. CDR3 sequence (DNA): TGTGCCAGCAGTGAAGCGACAGGGGCCTACGAGCAGTACTTC. Its translation is CASSEATGAYEQYF.

The chain recombines TRBV2 with TRBJ2-5; possibly TRBD2 for D (5 bases). The V end lost 7 bases, the J end lost 2 bases, and 11 bases lay between the germline ends. This CDR3 is 13 amino acids long. Germline CDR1 reads SNHLY; CDR2 reads FYNNEI. CDR3 residues: CASNGWEQETQYF. CDR3 sequence (DNA): TGTGCCAGCAACGGTTGGGAGCAAGAGACCCAGTACTTC.

This clone was seen a few times. The V call is TRBV23-1, the J call TRBJ1-5; 9 bases are a match to TRBD1. TRBV23-1 is an open reading frame whose function is uncertain. The ends lost 2 bases at V and 2 bases at J; junction bases unmatched: 10. CDR3 size: 18 residues. The chain's CDR3 is CASSQTPGQGGRNQPQHF. The CDR3 DNA is TGCGCCAGCAGTCAAACCCCGGGACAGGGAGGACGCAATCAGCCCCAGCATTTT.

A few counts support this clone. This sequence joins TRBV18 and TRBJ1-1; D perhaps matches TRBD1 (6 bases). Germline V CDR1 and CDR2: KGHSH, LQKENI. This CDR3 region has 14 residues. V dropped 1 base and J dropped 3 bases, with 9 bases sitting between them. The CDR3 nucleotides read TGTGCCAGCTCACCACAGGGGGGGTACACTGAAGCTTTCTTT. Protein: CASSPQGGYTEAFF. Full variable domain (missing parts from reference TRBV18 and TRBJ1-1): NAGVMQNPRHLVRRRGQEARLRCSPMKGHSHVYWYRQLPEEGLKFMVYLQKENIIDESGMPKERFSAEFPKEGPSILRIQQVVRGDSAAYFCASSPQGGYTEAFFGQGTRLTVV.

The V and J genes are TRBV5-6 and TRBJ2-7, with TRBD1 matching over 8 bases. Germline CDR1 and CDR2: SGHDT and YYEEEE. Unmatched junction bases numbered 17, after V lost 6 bases and J lost 6 bases. The CDR3 length is 16 residues. CDR3 nucleotide sequence: TGTGCCAGCACCACGTTTTCAGGGGGCGCGATCTTCGAGCAGTACTTC. It yields the protein CASTTFSGGAIFEQYF.

V is TRBV3-1 (or the pseudogene TRBV3-2) and J is TRBJ2-3, with D maybe TRBD2 (7 bases). V dropped 2 bases and J dropped 2 bases, with 20 bases sitting between them. The CDR3 is 18 amino acids. The germline V gene has CDR1 LGHDT and CDR2 YNNKEL (reference sequence). CDR3 bases: TGTGCCAGCAGCCAATGGGGGGAGGCGGGGGCCCCCACAGATACGCAGTATTTT. Protein product: CASSQWGEAGAPTDTQYF.

V is TRBV11-3 and J is TRBJ2-7, with 12 positions matching TRBD1. CDR1 SGHNT and CDR2 YENEEA come from the germline V gene. The CDR3 has 15 residues. Trimming removed 3 bases from V and 6 bases from J; junction bases left unmatched: 6. The CDR3 sequence is CASSLAGTGGSEQYF. CDR3 DNA: TGTGCCAGCAGCTTGGCGGGGACAGGGGGCTCCGAGCAGTACTTC.

J is TRBJ1-6 and V is TRBV6-5, with D possibly being TRBD1 (6 bases). This CDR3 has 13 amino acids. Germline lookup yields CDR1 MNHEY and CDR2 SVGAGI. V was shortened by 8 bases and J by 10 bases, with 15 bases between the two germline ends. This chain's CDR3 is CASRREGGSPLHF. As DNA, the CDR3 is TGTGCCAGCCGAAGGGAGGGGGGATCACCCCTCCACTTT.

The gene calls are TRBV7-3 and TRBJ1-6, with D possibly matching TRBD1 (5 bases). Trimming took off 10 bases at V and 13 bases at J, with 20 bases between the two ends. The CDR3 runs to 13 residues. Germline V gene data show CDR1 as SGHTA and CDR2 as FQGTGA. DNA of the CDR3: TGTGCCACCCAAGAGGGGACCGGGGGTCCCCTCCACTTT. It yields the protein CATQEGTGGPLHF.

V and J are TRBV19 and TRBJ1-2; 9 bases line up with TRBD1. V gave up 4 bases and J gave up 7 bases; unmatched junction bases: 7. Germline V gene data show CDR1 as LNHDA and CDR2 as SQIVND (reference sequence). The CDR3 covers 14 residues. The CDR3 DNA is TGTGCCAGTAGTACCGACAGGGGGACGGGTGGCTACACCTTC. Translating gives CASSTDRGTGGYTF.

As DNA, the CDR3 is TGTGCCAGCAGCCGTGGGCTAGGGGGTGGTCAGCCCCAGCATTTT. As protein: CASSRGLGGGQPQHF. This chain connects TRBV5-6 to TRBJ1-5, with D tentatively TRBD1 (6 bases). V was clipped by 4 bases and J by 6 bases, with 17 bases between them. The germline V gene encodes CDR1 SGHDT and CDR2 YYEEEE. The length of the CDR3 is 15 residues.